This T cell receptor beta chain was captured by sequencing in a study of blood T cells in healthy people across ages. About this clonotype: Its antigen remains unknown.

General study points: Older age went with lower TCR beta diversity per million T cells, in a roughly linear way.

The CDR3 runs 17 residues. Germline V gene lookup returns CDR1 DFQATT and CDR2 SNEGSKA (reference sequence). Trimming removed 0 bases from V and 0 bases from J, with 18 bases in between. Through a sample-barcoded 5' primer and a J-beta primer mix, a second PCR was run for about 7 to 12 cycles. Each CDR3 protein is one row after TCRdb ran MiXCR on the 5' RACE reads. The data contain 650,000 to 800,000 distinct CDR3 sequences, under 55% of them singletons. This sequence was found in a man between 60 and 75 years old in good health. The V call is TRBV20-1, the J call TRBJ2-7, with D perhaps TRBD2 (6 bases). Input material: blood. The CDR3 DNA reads TGCAGTGCTAGAGACTTTGGAGCGGGCGGGTTCTCCTACGAGCAGTACTTC. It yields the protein CSARDFGAGGFSYEQYF.